The 17 T cell receptor beta chains below come from one sample, sequenced in a study of regulatory T cells in long-lasting Graves disease. Building of the TCR beta libraries involved iRepertoire HTBI primers and Arm-PCR of CDR3 regions. TCRdb reanalysed the multiplex PCR reads using MiXCR and keeps one entry per CDR3 protein. The sample includes 450,000 or so distinct CDR3 sequences, under 25% of them seen just once. Time point given: persistent/refractory GD, antithyroid drugs over 5 years with positive TRAb. RNA extracted from PBMCs served as the sequencing template. Material: peripheral blood mononuclear cells (PBMCs), obtained when the disease was refractory, from a patient treated with antithyroid drugs. Receptor source: a female donor with Graves disease.

Many counts were recorded for this clonotype. V gene TRBV7-2 combines with J gene TRBJ1-2; D remains unclear. V lost 5 bases to trimming and J lost 3 bases, with 19 bases between them. Germline V gene data show CDR1 as SGHTA and CDR2 as FQGNSA. The CDR3 covers 16 residues. The CDR3 DNA is TGTGCCAGCAGCATATCCAAAGACGGAATACACTATGGCTACACCTTC. Protein sequence: CASSISKDGIHYGYTF. Full variable domain (outside the CDR3, taken from reference TRBV7-2 and TRBJ1-2): GAGVSQSPSNKVTEKGKDVELRCDPISGHTALYWYRQSLGQGLEFLIYFQGNSAPDKSGLPSDRFSAERTGGSVSTLTIQRTQQEDSAVYLCASSISKDGIHYGYTFGSGTRLTVV.

This clonotype was detected many times. The rearrangement uses TRBV2 and TRBJ1-1; D possibly corresponds to TRBD1 (5 bases). In germline, CDR1 is SNHLY, CDR2 FYNNEI. The CDR3 extends over 13 amino acids. The V and J ends lost 5 bases and 1 base respectively, with 8 bases between them. For the CDR3, the DNA is TGTGCCAGCAGTCCAGGGCGGAACACTGAAGCTTTCTTT. Translated: CASSPGRNTEAFF.

This clonotype occurred a few times. CDR3 bases: TGTGCCAGTATAGCGGGACTAGCGGGAGGACCAGATACGCAGTATTTT. This encodes CASIAGLAGGPDTQYF. The J gene is TRBJ2-3, the V gene TRBV19; 15 bases align to TRBD2. This CDR3 is built from 16 residues. The germline gives CDR1 LNHDA, CDR2 SQIVND (reference sequence). Germline trimming cut 7 bases from V and 4 bases from J; bases unmatched to any gene: 6.

The V gene is TRBV27, the J gene TRBJ1-2; tentatively, D is TRBD1 (5 bases). Germline lookup yields CDR1 MNHEY and CDR2 SMNVEV (reference sequence). Trimming stripped 6 bases from V and 3 bases from J, with 17 bases between. The CDR3 covers 15 residues. The CDR3 coding sequence is TGTGCCAGCAGCCCCCGGACATTTCTGGACTATGGCTACACCTTC. It encodes CASSPRTFLDYGYTF.

This chain uses TRBV7-2 with TRBJ1-2; the match to TRBD1 covers 7 bases. Germline values: CDR1 SGHTA, CDR2 FQGNSA. V lost 5 bases to trimming and J lost 11 bases; unmatched junction nucleotides: 14. The CDR3 consists of 14 residues. The CDR3 spells CASSPSGTVTHYTF. The CDR3 DNA reads TGTGCCAGCAGCCCTTCCGGGACAGTAACCCATTACACCTTC.

This clonotype was recorded a few times. The rearrangement joins TRBV7-3 to TRBJ2-7, with D uncertain. Germline lookup yields CDR1 SGHTA and CDR2 FQGTGA. The V end was cut by 1 base, the J end by 0 bases, with 16 bases between. This CDR3 has 17 amino acids. The CDR3 reads CASSLIPGPKFSYEQYF. As DNA, the CDR3 is TGTGCCAGCAGCTTAATCCCAGGCCCCAAATTCTCCTACGAGCAGTACTTC.

This clonotype was seen more than once but under ten times. The chain uses TRBV19 and TRBJ1-2; no reliable D call. V shed 7 bases and J shed 7 bases, with 22 bases lying between them. CDR3 length equals 15 residues. Germline V gene lookup returns CDR1 LNHDA and CDR2 SQIVND (reference sequence). The CDR3 here is CASTRLEGGPFGYTF. The CDR3 nucleotides read TGTGCCAGTACCAGGCTCGAGGGCGGGCCTTTTGGCTACACCTTC.

The gene calls are TRBV7-2 and TRBJ2-7; the match to TRBD2 covers 7 bases. Germline V gene data show CDR1 as SGHTA and CDR2 as FQGNSA. The CDR3 totals 15 residues. J was trimmed by 3 bases and V by 5 bases; bases with no gene match: 10. The CDR3 loop reads CASSPGVSGNYEQYF. The CDR3 bases are TGTGCCAGCAGCCCCGGGGTGAGCGGGAACTACGAGCAGTACTTC. Filled out from reference TRBV7-2 and TRBJ2-7, the complete variable domain reads GAGVSQSPSNKVTEKGKDVELRCDPISGHTALYWYRQSLGQGLEFLIYFQGNSAPDKSGLPSDRFSAERTGGSVSTLTIQRTQQEDSAVYLCASSPGVSGNYEQYFGPGTRLTVT.

This clonotype was observed a few times. The gene calls are TRBV6-2 or TRBV6-3 and TRBJ1-2; maybe TRBD1 (5 bases). The V gene lost 6 bases and the J gene lost 8 bases, with 16 bases spanning the gap. The CDR3 sequence is 13 residues long. CDR1 and CDR2 (germline): MNHEY, SVGEGT. This CDR3 is CASSYPGTVGYTF. The CDR3 DNA reads as TGTGCCAGCAGCTATCCAGGGACGGTCGGCTACACCTTC.

As for this clonotype: A far bigger clonotype differs at one base, so this is likely a read error. The V call is TRBV7-9, the J call TRBJ1-1, with D possibly being TRBD1 (6 bases). The germline CDR1 and CDR2 sequences are SEHNR and FQNEAQ (reference sequence). The CDR3 runs 13 residues. The CDR3 sequence: CAGSSNRDTEAFF. The CDR3, as DNA: TGTGCCGGCAGCTCAAACAGGGACACTGAAGCTTTCTTT.

The chain carries TRBV3-1 and TRBJ1-2; D unresolved. V lost 4 bases, J lost 6 bases, and 18 bases lay in between. Germline CDR1 and CDR2: LGHDT and YNNKEL (reference sequence). The CDR3 has 15 residues. The CDR3 spells CASSPKLGVFHGYTF. The CDR3, as DNA: TGTGCCAGCAGCCCCAAACTCGGGGTTTTCCATGGCTACACCTTC.

The genes are TRBV7-9 and TRBJ2-2; 11 nucleotides align to TRBD2. The CDR3 extends over 16 amino acids. CDR1 is SEHNR and CDR2 is FQNEAQ in the germline V gene (reference sequence). With V trimmed by 5 bases and J by 4 bases, 6 bases remained unmatched. The CDR3 region is CASSPGTSGRTGELFF. As DNA, the CDR3 is TGTGCCAGCAGCCCAGGGACTAGCGGCCGCACCGGGGAGCTGTTTTTT.

This clonotype appeared a few times. This chain links TRBV14 with TRBJ1-1, with D tentatively TRBD1 (6 bases). This CDR3 has 16 residues. V shed 4 bases and J shed 3 bases, with 18 bases lying between them. The V gene's germline CDR1 is SGHDN and CDR2 FVKESK. The CDR3 sequence is CASSPQPGQFYTEAFF. The CDR3, as DNA: TGTGCCAGCAGCCCTCAACCGGGACAATTTTACACTGAAGCTTTCTTT.

This chain uses TRBV5-8 with TRBJ1-1; D unclear. The V gene's germline CDR1 is SGHTS and CDR2 YDEGEE. CDR3 length: 13 amino acids. Trimming shortened V by 0 bases and J by 6 bases, and 9 bases separated the two germline ends. CDR3 loop: CASSLEDYAEAFF. The CDR3 DNA follows: TGTGCCAGCAGCTTGGAGGACTACGCTGAAGCTTTCTTT.

This clonotype appeared many times. The genes are TRBV6-2 or TRBV6-3 and TRBJ2-7; TRBD1 aligns across 7 bases. The V and J ends lost 7 bases and 5 bases, in that order; junction bases with no gene match: 11. This CDR3 is 14 amino acids long. The V gene's germline CDR1 is MNHEY and CDR2 SVGEGT. The CDR3 DNA is TGTGCCAGCAAGTCAGGGGGAATGTCCCACGAGCAGTACTTC. This encodes CASKSGGMSHEQYF.

This clonotype was seen ten or more times. The genes are TRBV10-3 and TRBJ1-4; D perhaps matches TRBD1 (5 bases). This CDR3 has 12 residues. From germline, CDR1 is ENHRY and CDR2 SYGVKD. V lost 3 bases, J lost 7 bases, and 6 bases lay in between. The CDR3 spells CAISDGGEKLFF. CDR3 nucleotide sequence: TGTGCCATCAGTGATGGGGGTGAAAAACTGTTTTTT.

This clonotype was counted only a few times. The chain joins TRBV27 to TRBJ1-2, with D tentatively TRBD1 (5 bases). Germline-derived CDR1 and CDR2 are MNHEY and SMNVEV (reference sequence). V dropped 3 bases and J dropped 7 bases, with 24 bases sitting between them. The CDR3 is 17 amino acids. The CDR3 protein is CASSFSPRRAGKSGYTF. The DNA of the CDR3 is TGTGCCAGCAGTTTTTCCCCTCGAAGGGCAGGGAAGAGTGGCTACACCTTC.